The clone carrying this T cell receptor (beta chain) came up a few times. Its antigen is unidentified. All of the isolated RNA was reverse transcribed, so expressed TCRB transcripts were sequenced. Roughly 3.6 million reads per sample were averaged for naive, central memory and regulatory samples. Profiled with immunoSEQ multiplex PCR; TCRdb holds only in-frame clones, not every one. The data show approximately 41,000 clones, 65% to 80% seen once. This entry is derived from a study of beta chain features in type 1 diabetes. General study results and limits: Researchers caution that PCR might favor shorter templates, equally among patients and controls. Reduced insertions and increased deletions marked VDJ junctions in type 1 diabetes patients. Moderately but significantly shorter TCRB CDR3s were found in Type 1 diabetes patients in all four CD4+ subsets.

The J segment lost 6 bases and the V segment lost 1 base, leaving 8 bases of the junction unmatched. Germline V lookup: CDR1 SEHNR, CDR2 FQNEAQ (reference sequence). This CDR3 is built from 16 residues. Sample: Tregs from blood. The clonotype originates from a man aged 30 to 39 with type 1 diabetes. Some clones in this sample may be carry-over from other donors' samples. The chain couples TRBV7-9 to TRBJ2-3, with 9 bases lining up with TRBD2. The CDR3 here is CASSLGSAGGPDTQYF. The CDR3 DNA reads as TGTGCCAGCAGCTTAGGTTCGGCGGGGGGGCCTGATACGCAGTATTTT.